This entry is about one T cell receptor beta chain. This entry comes from a study of CD8+ T cells in alopecia areata. Study-level information: The SALT score measured affected scalp surface percentage in treated patients.

Noted treatment: oral pan-JAK inhibitor, 5-10 mg twice daily. Researchers took lesional scalp punch biopsies and peripheral blood from people who were alopecia areata patients. The CDR3 totals 14 residues. Unmatched junction bases numbered 5, after V lost 3 bases and J lost 2 bases. CDR1 and CDR2 from the germline V gene are SGDLS and YYNGEE. As the sequencing template, cDNA was produced by extracting RNA and reverse transcribing it. Only in-frame clones appear in the TCRdb table, and some are missing; sequencing was by immunoSEQ multiplex PCR. The sample has under 150,000 clones, 82% seen once. The TCR comes from a human donor with alopecia areata. The starting material was CD8+ T cells sorted from blood, obtained at week 4, from a patient treated with tofacitinib. The gene calls are TRBV9 and TRBJ2-7, with 7 bases that match TRBD1. In DNA, the CDR3 is TGTGCCAGCAGCGCAGCCGGGACAGCCTACGAGCAGTACTTC. It encodes CASSAAGTAYEQYF.